One sample yielded the 20 T cell receptor beta chains listed below, sequenced in a study of regulatory T cells in long-lasting Graves disease. Time point noted: newly diagnosed GD, antithyroid drugs for less than 3 months. Researchers made the TCR library from RNA that was extracted from PBMCs. In building TCR beta libraries, iRepertoire HTBI primers were used together with Arm-PCR of CDR3 regions. TCRdb passed the multiplex PCR reads through MiXCR, listing each CDR3 protein once. Here the sample spans more than 350,000 distinct CDR3 sequences, about 16% being singletons. This same sample was also taken into another study, of T cells in Graves' hyperthyroidism and ophthalmopathy.

Sequenced here: peripheral blood mononuclear cells (PBMCs), sampled at new diagnosis, from a patient treated with antithyroid drugs. Receptor source: a woman aged 30 to 39 with Graves disease.

The chain uses TRBV6-1 and TRBJ2-2; D is ambiguous. CDR3 size: 12 residues. Germline CDR1 reads MNHNS; CDR2 reads SASEGT. Trimming stripped 11 bases from V and 6 bases from J, with 13 bases between. CDR3 nucleotides: TGTGCCCGAGCGTGGTACGCCGGGGAGCTGTTTTTT. It is translated as CARAWYAGELFF.

Turning to this clonotype: A much larger clone sits a single nucleotide away, making a read error possible. The rearrangement joins TRBV30 to TRBJ1-1, with D tentatively TRBD1 (5 bases). This CDR3 contains 14 residues. Trimming removed 7 bases from V and 4 bases from J, with 19 bases in between. Germline V CDR1 and CDR2: GTSNPN, SVGIG (reference sequence). In nucleotides, the CDR3 is TGTGCCTCCGGCTCTCGCAGGGCGCGCACTGAAGCTTTCTTT. Residues: CASGSRRARTEAFF.

In its sample, this clonotype was seen many times. The chain links TRBV20-1 to TRBJ2-2; 10 bases line up with TRBD2. Germline V gives CDR1 DFQATT, CDR2 SNEGSKA (reference sequence). The V gene end was trimmed by 6 bases and the J gene end by 5 bases; junction bases not matched to a gene: 9. The CDR3 is made up of 15 amino acids. The CDR3 nucleotides are TGCAGTGCACCTGCTAGCGGGAGTTGGACCGGGGAGCTGTTTTTT. Translation: CSAPASGSWTGELFF.

The chain recombines TRBV10-2 with TRBJ1-1; D is unclear. V was clipped by 8 bases and J by 0 bases, with 16 bases between them. This CDR3 comprises 15 residues. Germline lookup yields CDR1 WSHSY and CDR2 SAAADI. CDR3 loop: CASVKQDKMNTEAFF. The DNA for the CDR3 is TGCGCCAGCGTTAAACAAGACAAGATGAACACTGAAGCTTTCTTT.

This clonotype was seen a handful of times. V usage is TRBV18 and J usage is TRBJ2-5; D is undetermined. The ends were cut back, 3 bases at V and 5 bases at J, with 10 bases in the middle. Germline V gene sequence: CDR1 KGHSH, CDR2 LQKENI. CDR3 length equals 13 residues. In DNA, the CDR3 is TGTGCCAGCTCACCCCCGGTTGGCGAGACCCAGTACTTC. The encoded protein is CASSPPVGETQYF.

The chain employs TRBV3-1 and TRBJ2-3; TRBD2 matches at 11 bases. J was trimmed by 2 bases and V by 4 bases; bases with no gene match: 14. In germline, CDR1 is LGHDT, CDR2 YNNKEL (reference sequence). The CDR3 extends over 19 amino acids. The CDR3 is CASSLLAGGPIPATDTQYF. CDR3 nucleotides: TGTGCCAGCAGCCTTCTAGCGGGAGGACCGATTCCTGCCACAGATACGCAGTATTTT.

This clonotype was counted at least ten times. The rearrangement joins TRBV18 to TRBJ2-5, with 9 bases fitting TRBD2. The trim removed 3 bases at V and 5 bases at J, leaving 7 bases unmatched. Per the germline V gene, CDR1 is KGHSH and CDR2 is LQKENI. The CDR3 extends over 15 amino acids. The CDR3 DNA reads as TGTGCCAGCTCACCGAATAGCGGGAGAGGGGAGACCCAGTACTTC. It encodes CASSPNSGRGETQYF.

Regarding this clonotype: This likely came from a read error, as a far larger clone is one base away. The rearrangement links TRBV11-3 to TRBJ2-7, with 9 bases fitting TRBD2. The trim removed 2 bases at V and 5 bases at J, leaving 7 bases unmatched. CDR1 SGHNT and CDR2 YENEEA come from the germline V gene. CDR3 length equals 15 residues. CDR3: CASSLLAGTAHEQYF. The DNA of the CDR3 is TGTGCCAGCAGCTTACTAGCGGGAACTGCCCACGAGCAGTACTTC.

This clonotype was seen ten or more times. CDR3 region: CASSQEQGAYGYTF. DNA for the CDR3: TGTGCCAGCAGCCAGGAACAGGGTGCCTATGGCTACACCTTC. The genes are TRBV3-1 and TRBJ1-2; weak D call: TRBD1 (6 bases). Per germline, CDR1 LGHDT and CDR2 YNNKEL (reference sequence). CDR3 length equals 14 residues. The V gene lost 3 bases and the J gene lost 4 bases, with 12 bases spanning the gap.

This clonotype was detected a few times. The chain is built from TRBV18 and TRBJ1-2; tentatively, D is TRBD1 (6 bases). V lost 4 bases to trimming and J lost 3 bases, with 18 bases between them. The CDR3 has 16 residues. CDR1 is KGHSH and CDR2 is LQKENI in the germline V gene. CDR3 loop: CASSRISGVLDYGYTF. CDR3 DNA: TGTGCCAGCTCACGGATCTCAGGGGTTCTCGACTATGGCTACACCTTC.

V is TRBV10-1 and J is TRBJ2-2, with 8 bases identical to TRBD2. The CDR3 totals 18 residues. Germline values: CDR1 WNHNN, CDR2 SYGVQD (reference sequence). Losses at the gene ends were 0 bases for V and 0 bases for J; bases not matched to a gene: 6. CDR3 DNA: TGCGCCAGCAGTGAGTCGAGGGGTAGCGGGGCGAACACCGGGGAGCTGTTTTTT. Translation gives CASSESRGSGANTGELFF.

This clonotype was counted at least ten times. J is TRBJ2-2 and V is TRBV11-3, with 7 bases matching TRBD2. Trimming removed 2 bases from V and 5 bases from J; junction bases left unmatched: 2. Germline V gives CDR1 SGHNT, CDR2 YENEEA. The CDR3 runs to 14 residues. CDR3 sequence: CASSLTSETGELFF. As DNA, the CDR3 is TGTGCCAGCAGCTTAACTAGCGAAACCGGGGAGCTGTTTTTT.

The CDR3 DNA is TGTGCCAGCACACGGGAGAGGGTCGCGTACGAGCAGTACTTC. Translation: CASTRERVAYEQYF. The chain recombines TRBV28 with TRBJ2-7, with a tentative D call TRBD2 (6 bases). V was shortened by 7 bases and J by 4 bases, with 17 bases between the two germline ends. Germline V gene lookup returns CDR1 MDHEN and CDR2 SYDVKM. This CDR3 region has 14 residues.

The chain employs TRBV9 and TRBJ2-6, with TRBD1 matching 8 bases. Germline V CDR1 and CDR2: SGDLS, YYNGEE. With 4 bases clipped from V and 2 bases from J, the junction kept 11 bases outside the gene matches. This CDR3 spans 18 amino acids. CDR3 sequence: CASSPRTGTETGANVLTF. Here the CDR3 DNA reads TGTGCCAGCAGCCCGAGGACAGGGACGGAGACTGGGGCCAACGTCCTGACTTTC.

This clonotype was found a few times. The gene calls are TRBV19 and TRBJ2-1, with D uncertain. Germline CDR1 reads LNHDA; CDR2 reads SQIVND (reference sequence). V was clipped by 3 bases and J by 4 bases, with 10 bases between them. CDR3 size: 14 residues. The CDR3 region has the DNA TGTGCCAGTAGTATGCCGGGTGTGTACAATGAGCAGTTCTTC. Translation gives CASSMPGVYNEQFF.

This clonotype was found many times. CDR3 bases: TGCAGTGCTGGGGCAGGGGGCTACATTGGGGAGTTCTTC. This translates into CSAGAGGYIGEFF. The chain has TRBV20-1 and TRBJ2-1; TRBD1 agrees at 8 bases. J lost 14 bases, V lost 5 bases, and 14 bases had no gene match. This CDR3 region has 13 residues. Per the germline V gene, CDR1 is DFQATT and CDR2 is SNEGSKA (reference sequence).

The genes are TRBV11-2 and TRBJ2-7; unclear D gene. The CDR3 runs to 16 residues. The ends were cut back, 6 bases at V and 5 bases at J, with 23 bases in the middle. Germline lookup yields CDR1 SGHAT and CDR2 FQNNGV. The CDR3 sequence is CASSYFLTHGIHEQYF. The CDR3 bases are TGTGCCAGCAGTTATTTCCTCACCCATGGTATCCACGAGCAGTACTTC.

This clonotype was counted a few times. V usage is TRBV7-8 and J usage is TRBJ2-7; TRBD2 matches 9 bases. Germline CDR1 reads SGHVS; CDR2 reads FQNEAQ. J gave up 9 bases and V 1 base, and 13 bases lay outside the gene matches. The CDR3 runs 16 residues. The CDR3 region has the DNA TGTGCCAGCAGCTTAGAGAGACTAGCGGACAAATCGGGGCAGTACTTC. This translates into CASSLERLADKSGQYF.

The table lists this clonotype with many counts. The genes are TRBV2 and TRBJ1-3; no reliable D call. Germline V CDR1 and CDR2: SNHLY, FYNNEI. Trimming pared 4 bases from V and 0 bases from J, leaving 16 bases between. The CDR3 sequence is 17 residues long. The CDR3 region has the DNA TGTGCCAGCAGTGTTGGTGCTTCGGGGATCTCTGGAAACACCATATATTTT. It translates to CASSVGASGISGNTIYF. The entire variable domain, with the rest obtained from reference TRBV2 and TRBJ1-3, is as follows: EPEVTQTPSHQVTQMGQEVILRCVPISNHLYFYWYRQILGQKVEFLVSFYNNEISEKSEIFDDQFSVERPDGSNFTLKIRSTKLEDSAMYFCASSVGASGISGNTIYFGEGSWLTVV.

This clonotype was seen at least ten times. The CDR3 sequence: CASSLKGGVAEAFF. CDR3 bases: TGTGCCAGCTCCCTAAAAGGTGGTGTGGCTGAAGCTTTCTTT. V usage is TRBV7-3 and J usage is TRBJ1-1, with D uncertain. V gave up 8 bases and J gave up 6 bases, with 19 bases separating them. The CDR3 spans 14 residues. Germline V CDR1 and CDR2: SGHTA, FQGTGA.